This TCR beta chain was found in a study of cytomegalovirus exposure and HLA in healthy donors (dated by TCRdb to the late 2010s). Turning to the overall study: According to an earlier analysis of a few hundred of the donors, about 179 million T cells yielded 117 million unique TCR beta sequences and roughly 280 Gb of sequence data. Approximately 300 gigabases of sequencing data and 75 million to 85 million unique TCR sequences made up an early release that covered several hundred HLA-typed donors. Among the roughly 390 genotyped donors, more than 70% belonged to the genetic ancestry cluster associated with self-reported Caucasian donors. The study aimed to test whether cataloging public T cell receptors could reveal signatures of past pathogen exposure. The study used immunosequencing to profile the T cell repertoires of 666 subjects and linked those repertoires to cytomegalovirus serostatus. Along with the roughly 670-subject first cohort, a separate validation cohort of over a hundred different subjects was used. To predict cytomegalovirus infection status, the study combined high-throughput TCR immunosequencing, statistical association of individual TCRs with disease status, and machine learning. A later analysis re-examined previously published TCR beta repertoires from about 670 donors and added high-resolution HLA genotyping to investigate patterns of TCR occurrence. Rather than using new phenotypic data, the later analysis identified candidate immune exposures from TCR beta sequences and from how often those sequences occurred across donors. To decide whether each TCR beta V gene segment behaved as functional or pseudogenic, an earlier analysis of 587 of the donors relied on high-throughput TCR beta sequencing. Donor age, sex, ethnicity and CMV serostatus were compiled together with the repertoire data. A later genetic analysis took genome-wide SNP genotypes for about three fifths of the roughly 700 donors and used that subset as a discovery cohort. Every discovery cohort repertoire had been produced on one sequencing platform. Class I and class II HLA loci were covered by the typing at four-digit resolution. The number of typed donors differed by locus: about 620-640 for A, B, C, DRB1 and DQB1; 500 to 550 for DQA1; approximately 600 for DPA1; and approximately 450 for DPB1. Roughly five DR-DQ haplotypes were treated as single units for association and clustering because of strong linkage in the cohort. Among some 410 genotyped donors of the cohort, an average of about 240,000 unique TCR beta nucleotide sequences were sequenced per donor, around a sixth of them non-productive.

What the research found in general, with its limitations: Broadly in line with IMGT annotations, most TCR beta V segments showed up in productive rearrangements about 90% or about 30% of the time in an earlier analysis of several hundred of the donors. Most TCR sequences were seen in very few donors, while some public TCRs were found in many individuals. The authors suggested that the approach could potentially be generalized to other disease states and immunological phenotypes. Specific HLA alleles were associated with 15,000 to 20,000 TCR beta sequences at a false discovery rate of 0.05 in a later analysis. Immune exposure information for the cohort was limited to CMV serostatus. Over 15 rarely observed V segments, including chromosome 9 orphons, were excluded from the earlier analysis of some 590 of the donors because counts were too low. A further reported finding was that TCR beta sequences accurately predicted the HLA-A and HLA-B alleles for most subjects in the first cohort. Sequencing depth was assumed to be roughly uniform across donors in the presence/absence analyses, though that assumption may not hold. In a later analysis, HLA-associated TCR beta chains were found to be more clonally expanded and to have lower generation probabilities than equally common non-associated chains. Several of the top co-occurrence clusters appeared to be linked to parvovirus B19, influenza, CMV and Epstein-Barr virus, according to a later analysis. In vitro tests confirmed that a few of the cytomegalovirus-associated TCR beta chains recognize cytomegalovirus antigens. A total of about 180 TCR beta chains were listed by the study as associated with cytomegalovirus. In this cohort, only TCR beta chains were sequenced, and detectable features were limited by the absence of alpha or paired-chain data. Strong co-occurrence of HLA alleles, especially DR and DQ, made assigning TCR associations to individual alleles difficult. Because HLA typing was unavailable for some donors at each locus, only the typed subset was used in association tests. A later genetic analysis associated a missense DCLRE1C variant with V-gene and J-gene trimming of TCR beta chains, and an independent cohort replicated the association. Some IMGT-functional V segments, including TRBV6-2 and TRBV6-3, could not be distinguished by the 87-base-pair reads and were therefore excluded. In a later analysis, TCR association rates were found to vary across HLA loci, with the most associated TCRs seen for DRB1 alleles and the fewest for HLA-C alleles. According to a later genetic analysis, donors in an Asian-associated ancestry cluster had fewer N-insertions in productive TCRs than the roughly 660-donor mean. A cluster of highly shared sequence variants was judged likely to be a technical artifact of the sequencing pipeline. Most CMV-associated TCR beta chains appeared to be HLA-restricted in a later analysis, and the HLA associations seemed to be driven largely by CMV exposure. The classifier was reported to diagnose cytomegalovirus status with high specificity and sensitivity in both the original cohort and the validation cohort. Linkage disequilibrium might explain the correlated functional status among segregating V segments, but an unknown experimental factor could not be excluded.

The cohort consisted of hundreds of healthy bone marrow donors. At the time of sampling, every cohort member was nominally healthy, though immune exposures that went unrecorded were likely present. The donor tested CMV seronegative, placing the donor among the 350 or so seronegative members of the cohort. A peripheral blood sample was collected from each donor, and TCR beta sequencing was performed on peripheral blood mononuclear cells. Genomic DNA was extracted from the blood cell samples with the Qiagen DNeasy Blood Extraction Kit. The trim is 3 bases for V and 2 bases for J, with a gap of 16 bases between the germline ends. The CDR3 runs 16 residues from the cysteine to the phenylalanine. Only the CDR3 DNA stays, 48 bases, in frame from base 1. CDR1 is given as SEHNR and CDR2 as FQNEAQ, both from the germline V gene (reference sequence). In its sample, this clone was seen once. The clone's antigen remains unknown. Base qualities are missing; no much larger clone stands one base away.

Libraries were constructed by the immunoSEQ multiplex PCR assay. For the multiplex PCR, a mixture combining 60 forward primers for TCR Vbeta segments and 13 reverse primers for TCR Jbeta segments was used. Amplification of the CDR3 region of rearranged TCR beta genes was performed with a multiplex PCR assay on genomic DNA. On the Illumina HiSeq System, the amplified TCR beta libraries were sequenced as 87-base-pair reads. The original methods were these. A later analysis counted about 80 million unique TCR beta chains across the 550 to 800 repertoires, and around 12 million of these chains were shared by at least two donors. To remove PCR and sequencing errors, raw reads were error-corrected and collapsed into unique sequences using a nearest-neighbor algorithm that merged closely related sequences. V, D and J gene segments were assigned by aligning CDR3 sequences to IMGT reference sequences. For a sequence to be retained, at least a six-nucleotide match to both a V gene segment and a J gene segment was required. Rearrangements were called productive when the CDR3 lacked stop codons and stayed in frame with V and J; all others were non-productive. Following IMGT convention, CDR3 was defined as the stretch from the second conserved V-encoded cysteine up to the conserved J-encoded phenylalanine. The earlier analysis of about 590 of the donors excluded sequences that lacked an unambiguous match to a single V gene segment. In an earlier analysis of approximately 500 of the donors, a V segment was called functional when productive rearrangements were above 56.7%, and segregating when the standard deviation between donors exceeded 5%. A statistical classification framework was built for diagnosing cytomegalovirus status from the catalog of TCR beta chain sequences. In a later analysis, V and J genes were assigned by comparing TCR nucleotide sequences against IMGT/GENE-DB human TR gene sequences. Using the TCRdist pipeline, a later analysis assigned CDR3 sequences along with most-parsimonious VDJ recombination scenarios. In a later analysis, each TCR beta chain was defined by its CDR3 amino acid sequence together with its V-gene family, and reads lacking a unique V-gene family were excluded. A later analysis removed 600 or so highly shared, low-generation-probability nucleotide sequences to deal with suspected cross-contamination and a sequencing artifact. In a later analysis, a clonal expansion index for each public chain was calculated from normalized within-repertoire ranks of inferred template counts. A later analysis computed generation probabilities with a VDJ recombination model fitted to out-of-frame rearrangements, and checked the results against IGoR. A later analysis scored TCR-TCR, TCR-HLA and TCR-CMV co-occurrence with hypergeometric tests, applying a repertoire-size bias correction to TCR pairs. A later analysis estimated false discovery rates by permuting HLA or CMV assignments 20 times. A later analysis grouped co-occurring TCRs with DBSCAN, adding TCRdist sequence similarity when clustering within HLA-allele-positive subsets. For co-occurrence clustering, repertoires with fewer than 30,000 or more than 120,000 public chains were excluded, along with about five repertoires with anomalous nucleotide sharing. Held by TCRdb, this immuneACCESS table contains in-frame sequences only and omits some clones. Under half of the omission traces to an unresolved V gene where checked; the cause of the rest is unknown. Clone size and V and J calls were adopted from that table, with D and trimming inferred from the DNA. Present in this sample are some 200,000 clones, 65% to 85% of which were seen just once. Roughly 3% of the sample is held by the ten biggest clonotypes.

Sequencing used PBMCs. The sequence was obtained from a woman younger than 45 in good health and CMV-seronegative. The chain uses TRBV7-9 and TRBJ2-5, with TRBD2 tentatively as D gene (6 bases match). In nucleotides, the sequence is TGTGCCAGCAGCTTTCTTAGACTAGAACTACAAGAGACCCAGTACTTC. This sequence encodes CASSFLRLELQETQYF.